These 32 T cell receptor beta chains came from one sample sequenced in a study of cytomegalovirus exposure and HLA in healthy donors. Primers for the PCR totalled 60 Vbeta and 13 Jbeta. The assay was immunoSEQ multiplex PCR, and TCRdb's table has in-frame clones only and misses some. The sample consists of 85,000 to 120,000 clones, around 75% of them appearing once. Material: PBMCs. These receptors were obtained from a female donor in good health and CMV-seronegative.

The chain links TRBV30 to TRBJ1-5, with 7 bases lining up with TRBD1. This CDR3 spans 13 amino acids. CDR1 is GTSNPN, CDR2 SVGIG, per germline (reference sequence). With V trimmed by 1 base and J by 6 bases, 3 bases remained unmatched. The CDR3 spells CAWSGQGPQPQHF. In nucleotides, the CDR3 is TGTGCCTGGAGTGGACAGGGTCCTCAGCCCCAGCATTTT. The variable domain in full, with the rest retrieved from reference TRBV30 and TRBJ1-5, is SQTIHQWPATLVQPVGSPLSLECTVEGTSNPNLYWYRQAAGRGLQLLFYSVGIGQISSEVPQNLSASRPQDRQFILSSKKLLLSDSGFYLCAWSGQGPQPQHFGDGTRLSIL.

The chain recombines TRBV7-3 with TRBJ1-1, with 8 bases aligning to TRBD1. CDR1 and CDR2 (germline): SGHTA, FQGTGA. This CDR3 is 14 amino acids long. Trimming cost V 5 bases and J 4 bases; bases outside gene matches: 6. The CDR3 spells CASSLYRGVTEAFF. CDR3 DNA sequence: TGTGCCAGCAGCCTGTACAGGGGGGTCACTGAAGCTTTCTTT.

This sequence joins TRBV6-5 and TRBJ2-7; 8 bases fit TRBD2. The junction had 2 bases not matched to a gene; V was cut back by 5 bases and J by 8 bases. The CDR3 runs 11 residues. Germline CDR1 and CDR2: MNHEY and SVGAGI. CDR3 sequence: CASSIAGKQYF. CDR3 DNA sequence: TGTGCCAGCAGTATAGCGGGAAAGCAGTACTTC.

This clone was detected only a few times. V is TRBV11-2 and J is TRBJ2-3; 7 nucleotides align to TRBD2. CDR1 and CDR2 (germline): SGHAT, FQNNGV. The CDR3 contains 16 residues. Germline trimming cut 5 bases from V and 1 base from J; bases unmatched to any gene: 9. The CDR3 DNA is TGTGCCAGCAGCCCTTGGGGGGGTTCACGCACAGATACGCAGTATTTT. It encodes CASSPWGGSRTDTQYF.

The CDR3: CARGSGWQETQYF. The CDR3 DNA sequence: TGTGCTCGGGGATCGGGGTGGCAAGAGACCCAGTACTTC. The chain has TRBV30 and TRBJ2-5, with D maybe TRBD2 (5 bases). The CDR3 spans 13 residues. CDR1 is GTSNPN and CDR2 is SVGIG in the germline V gene (reference sequence).

This sequence joins TRBV11-2 and TRBJ2-7, with D possibly being TRBD1 (8 bases). V was pared by 7 bases and J by 6 bases, with 31 bases between. The CDR3 has 18 amino acids. Looked up from germline, CDR1 is SGHAT and CDR2 is FQNNGV. CDR3 sequence reads: CASNPHPGTGRTRLEQYF. The CDR3 DNA reads as TGTGCCAGCAACCCCCATCCGGGGACAGGAAGGACTAGGCTCGAGCAGTACTTC.

The chain employs TRBV2 and TRBJ1-4; D is undetermined. The CDR3 contains 13 residues. Per the germline V gene, CDR1 is SNHLY and CDR2 is FYNNEI. Trimming removed 6 bases from V and 0 bases from J, with 5 bases in between. The CDR3 spells CASRAATNEKLFF. Here the CDR3 DNA reads TGTGCCAGCAGGGCAGCAACTAATGAAAAACTGTTTTTT.

CDR3 nucleotide sequence: TGTGCCAGCAGCCCTCGACTAGCGGGGCTCTCTGGGGCCAACGTCCTGACTTTC. Translated: CASSPRLAGLSGANVLTF. The chain recombines TRBV5-6 with TRBJ2-6; 11 nucleotides line up with TRBD2. The V gene's germline CDR1 is SGHDT and CDR2 YYEEEE. J lost 0 bases, V lost 4 bases, and 6 bases had no gene match. CDR3 length: 18 residues.

Notes on this clone: Other nucleotide sequences in the sample specify the same CDR3. The J gene is TRBJ2-7, the V gene TRBV27; 9 bases match TRBD2. The CDR3 totals 13 residues. Germline-derived CDR1 and CDR2 are MNHEY and SMNVEV (reference sequence). The trim removed 6 bases at V and 3 bases at J, leaving 3 bases unmatched. The CDR3 DNA reads as TGTGCCAGCAGCCTTAGCGGGAGCTACGAGCAGTACTTC. It yields the protein CASSLSGSYEQYF.

This clone was seen a handful of times. The chain couples TRBV11-2 to TRBJ1-3, with D unresolved. Germline-derived CDR1 and CDR2 are SGHAT and FQNNGV. V shed 3 bases and J shed 0 bases, with 18 bases lying between them. The CDR3 has 18 amino acids. This CDR3 reads CASSFRTVSFFSGNTIYF. The CDR3 DNA sequence: TGTGCCAGCAGCTTCCGAACTGTATCCTTCTTCTCTGGAAACACCATATATTTT.

The chain uses TRBV19 and TRBJ1-1; 11 bases line up with TRBD1. Germline V lookup: CDR1 LNHDA, CDR2 SQIVND (reference sequence). J gave up 7 bases and V 7 bases, and 8 bases lay outside the gene matches. The length of the CDR3 is 14 residues. CDR3 in amino acids: CASTTGQGVSEAFF. The DNA of the CDR3 is TGTGCCAGTACCACGGGACAGGGGGTCAGTGAAGCTTTCTTT.

V is TRBV28 and J is TRBJ2-2; D is perhaps TRBD2 (5 bases). Germline V gene sequence: CDR1 MDHEN, CDR2 SYDVKM. There are 13 residues in the CDR3. The CDR3 DNA is TGTCTTAGCGAAAGTCCGAACACCGGGGAGCTGTTTTTT. Translation gives CLSESPNTGELFF.

The chain couples TRBV19 to TRBJ1-4, with TRBD1 matching 10 bases. Germline CDR1 reads LNHDA; CDR2 reads SQIVND (reference sequence). V lost 4 bases and J lost 7; bases outside the gene matches: 3. The CDR3 extends over 14 amino acids. CDR3 sequence: CASSNRDRGEKLFF. CDR3 bases: TGTGCCAGTAGTAACCGGGACAGGGGTGAAAAACTGTTTTTT. The full variable domain, rest sourced from reference TRBV19 and TRBJ1-4, is DGGITQSPKYLFRKEGQNVTLSCEQNLNHDAMYWYRQDPGQGLRLIYYSQIVNDFQKGDIAEGYSVSREKKESFPLTVTSAQKNPTAFYLCASSNRDRGEKLFFGSGTQLSVL.

This clone was counted once. The V call is TRBV7-2, the J call TRBJ2-7, with 7 bases matching TRBD2. The length of the CDR3 is 13 residues. Trimming took 3 bases from V and 5 from J; bases not matched to a gene: 4. Germline loops: CDR1 SGHTA, CDR2 FQGNSA. DNA for the CDR3: TGTGCCAGCAGCTTGACGGGAGGCAACGAGCAGTACTTC. This gives the protein CASSLTGGNEQYF.

The chain combines TRBV6-5 with TRBJ2-7; TRBD2 agrees at 11 bases. V lost 5 bases, J lost 6 bases, and 9 bases stayed unmatched. CDR1 is MNHEY, CDR2 SVGAGI, per germline. CDR3 length: 15 residues. The CDR3 region has the DNA TGTGCCAGCAGTCCTACTAGCGGGAGAAAGTTCGAGCAGTACTTC. It codes for CASSPTSGRKFEQYF.

The chain recombines TRBV11-3 with TRBJ1-1; no definite D call. This CDR3 has 13 residues. Germline V gives CDR1 SGHNT, CDR2 YENEEA. V lost 7 bases and J lost 5, with 14 bases in between. CDR3 nucleotide sequence: TGTGCCAGCACCTGGGCCCCGGGAACTGAAGCTTTCTTT. As protein: CASTWAPGTEAFF.

This clone has more than one count but fewer than ten. The chain links TRBV7-2 to TRBJ1-4; 9 nucleotides align to TRBD1. In germline, CDR1 is SGHTA, CDR2 FQGNSA. After removal of 1 base from V and 8 bases from J, the junction contained 8 bases not matched to a gene. The CDR3 is 16 amino acids. This CDR3 reads CASSLETGTGYEKLFF. As DNA, the CDR3 is TGTGCCAGCAGCTTAGAAACCGGGACAGGGTACGAAAAACTGTTTTTT.

The sample holds one count of this clone. J is TRBJ2-7 and V is TRBV6-5; no clear D. V lost 5 bases and J lost 1, with 6 bases in between. In germline, CDR1 is MNHEY, CDR2 SVGAGI. The CDR3 is made up of 12 amino acids. The CDR3 loop reads CASSPNSYEQYF. CDR3 coding DNA: TGTGCCAGCAGTCCCAATTCCTACGAGCAGTACTTC.

V usage is TRBV27 and J usage is TRBJ2-7; 8 bases map to TRBD1. The J segment lost 3 bases and the V segment lost 2 bases, leaving 24 bases of the junction unmatched. This CDR3 region has 21 residues. Germline CDR1 is MNHEY and CDR2 is SMNVEV (reference sequence). The CDR3, as DNA: TGTGCCAGCAGTTTAATGGGCGGGGACAGGCTCCCGCGGCGGGGCTACTACGAGCAGTACTTC. Its translation: CASSLMGGDRLPRRGYYEQYF.

The V and J genes are TRBV7-9 and TRBJ2-1, with D possibly being TRBD2 (6 bases). Trimming shortened V by 5 bases and J by 7 bases, and 15 bases separated the two germline ends. CDR1 is SEHNR and CDR2 is FQNEAQ in the germline V gene (reference sequence). The CDR3 runs 14 residues. The CDR3 nucleotides are TGTGCCAGCAGCCCCATGGGGGGATTTAATGAGCAGTTCTTC. As protein: CASSPMGGFNEQFF. The complete variable domain, with remaining parts taken from reference TRBV7-9 and TRBJ2-1, reads DTGVSQNPRHKITKRGQNVTFRCDPISEHNRLYWYRQTLGQGPEFLTYFQNEAQLEKSRLLSDRFSAERPKGSFSTLEIQRTEQGDSAMYLCASSPMGGFNEQFFGPGTRLTVL.

This chain links TRBV9 with TRBJ2-7; D perhaps matches TRBD2 (5 bases). Germline V CDR1 and CDR2: SGDLS, YYNGEE. With 0 bases removed from V and 5 bases from J, the gap between germline ends came to 15 bases. The CDR3 consists of 15 residues. The CDR3 DNA reads as TGTGCCAGCAGCGTAGCTCCGGACTCCTACGACGAGCAGTACTTC. It specifies CASSVAPDSYDEQYF.

The CDR3 here is CASSLDSHPGELFF. In nucleotides, the CDR3 is TGTGCCAGCAGCTTAGACAGCCATCCCGGGGAGCTGTTTTTT. The rearrangement links TRBV7-6 to TRBJ2-2; D is undetermined. V gave up 1 base and J gave up 6 bases, with 9 bases separating them. Germline-derived CDR1 and CDR2 are SGHVS and FNYEAQ. The CDR3 is 14 amino acids.

The chain uses TRBV5-1 and TRBJ2-2; 8 bases align to TRBD1. CDR1 SGHRS and CDR2 YFSETQ come from the germline V gene. Losses at the gene ends were 2 bases for V and 5 bases for J; bases not matched to a gene: 5. The CDR3 totals 15 residues. CDR3 protein: CASSFDRGNTGELFF. CDR3 nucleotide sequence: TGCGCCAGCAGCTTCGACAGGGGAAATACCGGGGAGCTGTTTTTT.

The sample holds a few counts of this clone. The chain carries TRBV27 and TRBJ2-1; tentatively, D is TRBD1 (5 bases). The V gene lost 3 bases and the J gene lost 5 bases, with 11 bases spanning the gap. Germline CDR1 MNHEY, CDR2 SMNVEV (reference sequence). The CDR3 is 14 residues long. The DNA of the CDR3 is TGTGCCAGCAGTTTGGACAATGCCCACAATGAGCAGTTCTTC. Protein sequence: CASSLDNAHNEQFF.

This clone turned up a few times. The gene calls are TRBV4-2 and TRBJ2-7; TRBD2 might be the D (6 bases). The CDR3 contains 16 residues. Between the trimmed V and J ends, which lost 0 bases and 2 bases, there was a span of 14 bases. CDR1 and CDR2 from the germline V gene are LGHNA and YNFKEQ. This CDR3 is CASSQDWAGFAYEQYF. DNA for the CDR3: TGTGCCAGCAGCCAAGATTGGGCGGGATTTGCCTACGAGCAGTACTTC.

This clone showed up just once. The chain combines TRBV7-9 with TRBJ1-2; unclear D gene. There are 15 residues in the CDR3. Germline CDR1 reads SEHNR; CDR2 reads FQNEAQ (reference sequence). V was trimmed by 4 bases and J by 1 base, leaving 13 bases between them. CDR3 residues: CASSSPHEGNYGYTF. The CDR3 DNA is TGTGCCAGCAGCTCCCCTCACGAGGGTAACTATGGCTACACCTTC. The complete variable domain, with remaining parts taken from reference TRBV7-9 and TRBJ1-2, reads DTGVSQNPRHKITKRGQNVTFRCDPISEHNRLYWYRQTLGQGPEFLTYFQNEAQLEKSRLLSDRFSAERPKGSFSTLEIQRTEQGDSAMYLCASSSPHEGNYGYTFGSGTRLTVV.

The chain has TRBV30 and TRBJ2-5; 11 bases agree with TRBD2. In germline, CDR1 is GTSNPN, CDR2 SVGIG (reference sequence). V lost 3 bases to trimming and J lost 3 bases; unmatched junction nucleotides: 0. The CDR3 has 13 amino acids. In DNA form, the CDR3 reads TGTGCCTGGAGACTAGCGGGGGAAGAGACCCAGTACTTC. Its protein is CAWRLAGEETQYF.

The genes are TRBV28 and TRBJ1-2; possible D gene TRBD1, 6 bases. V was cut by 8 bases and J by 0 bases, with 13 bases left in between. CDR1 is MDHEN, CDR2 SYDVKM, per germline. The CDR3 consists of 14 residues. CDR3 in DNA: TGTGCCAGCTCGCCGGGGGGCTCTAACTATGGCTACACCTTC. Its translation is CASSPGGSNYGYTF.

This clone was seen a handful of times. This chain links TRBV5-4 with TRBJ2-5, with D perhaps matching TRBD2 (6 bases). From germline, CDR1 is SGHNT and CDR2 YYREEE (reference sequence). CDR3 length: 15 amino acids. V shed 3 bases and J shed 5 bases, with 17 bases lying between them. CDR3 sequence (DNA): TGTGCCAGCAGCTCCTCCGGTAGCGGCGTGGAGACCCAGTACTTC. It is translated as CASSSSGSGVETQYF. The full variable domain, its missing parts supplied by reference TRBV5-4 and TRBJ2-5, is ETGVTQSPTHLIKTRGQQVTLRCSSQSGHNTVSWYQQALGQGPQFIFQYYREEENGRGNFPPRFSGLQFPNYSSELNVNALELDDSALYLCASSSSGSGVETQYFGPGTRLLVL.

The V and J genes are TRBV30 and TRBJ2-7; 8 bases are shared with TRBD1. The CDR3 covers 14 residues. With 1 base clipped from V and 6 bases from J, the junction kept 8 bases outside the gene matches. The germline gives CDR1 GTSNPN, CDR2 SVGIG (reference sequence). The CDR3 protein is CAWSDRAGGFEQYF. Here the CDR3 DNA reads TGTGCCTGGAGTGACCGGGCAGGGGGCTTCGAGCAGTACTTC.

This chain links TRBV5-1 with TRBJ2-5; TRBD2 is a possible D gene (5 bases). The CDR3 is 12 residues long. Trimming left V 0 bases short and J 13 bases short, with 13 bases between. Germline CDR1 SGHRS, CDR2 YFSETQ. The CDR3, as DNA: TGCGCCAGCAGCTTGGCCGGTCGGGATCCGTACTTC. Translation: CASSLAGRDPYF.

This rearrangement joins TRBV28 to TRBJ2-2; 7 bases map to TRBD2. This CDR3 comprises 17 residues. Germline assignment: CDR1 MDHEN and CDR2 SYDVKM. The ends lost 5 bases at V and 6 bases at J; junction bases unmatched: 15. The CDR3 region has the DNA TGTGCCAGCAGTAAAACACAAGGCTATGGACTAGCCGGGGAGCTGTTTTTT. Its protein is CASSKTQGYGLAGELFF.